This TCR beta chain stems from a study of CD8 T cells in ankylosing spondylitis. Study-wide points: In ankylosing spondylitis blood, a motif of roughly eight highly homologous TCR beta variants appeared characteristic.

The CDR3 runs 13 residues. Trimming removed 4 bases at V and 14 bases at J, with 16 bases between. Germline V gene sequence: CDR1 SGHRS, CDR2 YFSETQ. TCRdb reanalysed the 5' RACE reads using MiXCR and keeps one entry per CDR3 protein. This sample has roughly 350,000 distinct CDR3 sequences, with under 8.5% found just once. This clonotype showed up many times. Its specificity is unknown. The sequencing input was blood, either unsorted or a sorted T cell fraction (not recorded which). This receptor was obtained from a male donor with ankylosing spondylitis. This chain uses TRBV5-1 with TRBJ1-6, with a weak D call TRBD1 (5 bases). The CDR3, as DNA: TGCGCCAGCAGCCAATGGGACGGAAACTCCCTCCACTTT. Protein product: CASSQWDGNSLHF.